This is a list of T cell receptor beta chains from one sample in a study of T-cell reconstitution after alpha-beta-depleted transplantation in children. From the PCR reads, TCRdb called clonotypes with MiXCR, one entry per CDR3 protein. Of around 380,000 distinct CDR3 sequences detected, approximately 10% appear once; the ten largest clones hold 5% to 6.5%. This specimen was PBMCs from the stem cell graft donor, taken from the stem cell graft. The origin of the receptors is a human donor who donated a stem cell graft to a child with acute myeloid leukemia. Both conserved end residues are part of each CDR3. The order of the fields is CDR3 protein, CDR3 DNA, J gene, clone size, D gene, V gene. D genes are given only for firm matches. Clone size is stated in some rows and not others, as once, few, many or a class when expanded.

CDR3aa: CASSPGRGETTGELFF
CDR3nt: TGTGCCAGCAGCCCCGGGCGGGGAGAAACCACCGGGGAGCTGTTTTTT
j_gene: TRBJ2-2
abundance: few
d_gene: NA
v_gene: TRBV14

CDR3aa: CAISGGQGAQETQYF
CDR3nt: TGTGCCATCAGTGGTGGACAGGGGGCCCAAGAGACCCAGTACTTC
j_gene: TRBJ2-5
abundance: many
d_gene: TRBD1
v_gene: TRBV10-3

CDR3aa: CASSLRLAMHNEQFF
CDR3nt: TGTGCCAGCAGCCTTAGACTAGCGATGCACAATGAGCAGTTCTTC
j_gene: TRBJ2-1
abundance: NA
d_gene: TRBD2
v_gene: TRBV7-2

CDR3aa: CASSLIWGSGNEQFF
CDR3nt: TGTGCCAGCAGCTTGATTTGGGGGTCGGGCAATGAGCAGTTCTTC
j_gene: TRBJ2-1
abundance: many
d_gene: NA
v_gene: TRBV7-2

CDR3aa: CSARSPSDTEAFF
CDR3nt: TGCAGTGCTAGATCACCATCGGACACTGAAGCTTTCTTT
j_gene: TRBJ1-1
abundance: NA
d_gene: NA
v_gene: TRBV20-1

CDR3aa: CAMSPGLVGTDTQYF
CDR3nt: TGTGCCATGAGCCCAGGACTAGTCGGAACAGATACGCAGTATTTT
j_gene: TRBJ2-3
abundance: NA
d_gene: TRBD2
v_gene: TRBV30

CDR3aa: CASSRSGVSSGATTDTQYF
CDR3nt: TGCGCCAGCAGCCGGAGCGGAGTGTCTAGCGGGGCAACCACAGATACGCAGTATTTT
j_gene: TRBJ2-3
abundance: many
d_gene: TRBD2
v_gene: TRBV5-1

CDR3aa: CASRPEERLNTGELFF
CDR3nt: TGTGCCAGCAGGCCGGAGGAACGGCTGAACACCGGGGAGCTGTTTTTT
j_gene: TRBJ2-2
abundance: few
d_gene: NA
v_gene: TRBV21-1

CDR3aa: CASSNPAFF
CDR3nt: TGTGCCAGCAGCAATCCCGCTTTCTTT
j_gene: TRBJ1-1
abundance: few
d_gene: NA
v_gene: TRBV21-1

CDR3aa: CASSSPGLNMNTEAFF
CDR3nt: TGTGCCAGCAGCTCCCCGGGACTTAACATGAACACTGAAGCTTTCTTT
j_gene: TRBJ1-1
abundance: NA
d_gene: NA
v_gene: TRBV12-3/TRBV12-4

CDR3aa: CSARTGGAFSNQPQHF
CDR3nt: TGCAGTGCTAGAACAGGGGGCGCATTCAGCAATCAGCCCCAGCATTTT
j_gene: TRBJ1-5
abundance: few
d_gene: TRBD1
v_gene: TRBV20-1

CDR3aa: CSAISQDRGYEQYF
CDR3nt: TGCAGTGCGATAAGTCAGGACAGGGGCTACGAGCAGTACTTC
j_gene: TRBJ2-7
abundance: few
d_gene: TRBD1
v_gene: TRBV20-1

CDR3aa: CASSLEQNTEAFF
CDR3nt: TGTGCCAGCAGTCTTGAACAGAACACTGAAGCTTTCTTT
j_gene: TRBJ1-1
abundance: many
d_gene: NA
v_gene: TRBV12-3/TRBV12-4

CDR3aa: CASRRTGLSYNEQFF
CDR3nt: TGTGCCAGCAGACGGACAGGGCTATCCTACAATGAGCAGTTCTTC
j_gene: TRBJ2-1
abundance: NA
d_gene: TRBD1
v_gene: TRBV12-3/TRBV12-4

CDR3aa: CASSPSGRETQYF
CDR3nt: TGTGCCAGCAGTCCCAGCGGGAGAGAGACCCAGTACTTC
j_gene: TRBJ2-5
abundance: many
d_gene: TRBD2
v_gene: TRBV12-3/TRBV12-4

CDR3aa: CSAPARGTSEQFF
CDR3nt: TGCAGTGCCCCCGCGCGGGGAACCAGTGAGCAGTTCTTC
j_gene: TRBJ2-1
abundance: few
d_gene: NA
v_gene: TRBV20-1

CDR3aa: CASSKTPGSREQFF
CDR3nt: TGTGCCAGTAGTAAAACTCCCGGGAGCCGGGAGCAGTTCTTC
j_gene: TRBJ2-1
abundance: NA
d_gene: NA
v_gene: TRBV19

CDR3aa: CASSLGLAGGENIQYF
CDR3nt: TGTGCCAGCAGTTTAGGACTAGCGGGAGGTGAAAACATTCAGTACTTC
j_gene: TRBJ2-4
abundance: few
d_gene: TRBD2
v_gene: TRBV12-3/TRBV12-4

CDR3aa: CASSLAGGGMDTEAFF
CDR3nt: TGCGCCAGCAGCTTGGCCGGGGGAGGGATGGATACTGAAGCTTTCTTT
j_gene: TRBJ1-1
abundance: NA
d_gene: NA
v_gene: TRBV5-1

CDR3aa: CASSPYGQESKNIQYF
CDR3nt: TGTGCCAGCTCACCTTATGGACAGGAATCCAAAAACATTCAGTACTTC
j_gene: TRBJ2-4
abundance: NA
d_gene: TRBD1
v_gene: TRBV18

CDR3aa: CSARDRSDSPRYGYTF
CDR3nt: TGCAGTGCTAGAGATCGTTCGGACAGTCCTCGCTATGGCTACACCTTC
j_gene: TRBJ1-2
abundance: few
d_gene: NA
v_gene: TRBV20-1

CDR3aa: CSATAVFSGNTIYF
CDR3nt: TGCAGTGCTACTGCCGTTTTCTCTGGAAACACCATATATTTT
j_gene: TRBJ1-3
abundance: NA
d_gene: NA
v_gene: TRBV20-1

CDR3aa: CASSFNEYTQYF
CDR3nt: TGTGCCAGCAGCTTTAATGAGTATACGCAGTATTTT
j_gene: TRBJ2-3
abundance: few
d_gene: NA
v_gene: TRBV7-2

CDR3aa: CASSSVSTGSSGANVLTF
CDR3nt: TGTGCCAGCAGCTCCGTTTCGACAGGCTCCTCTGGGGCCAACGTCCTGACTTTC
j_gene: TRBJ2-6
abundance: few
d_gene: NA
v_gene: TRBV11-1

CDR3aa: CSARDITSGGVRYQETQYF
CDR3nt: TGCAGTGCTAGAGATATCACTAGCGGGGGGGTCAGGTACCAAGAGACCCAGTACTTC
j_gene: TRBJ2-5
abundance: NA
d_gene: TRBD2
v_gene: TRBV20-1

CDR3aa: CASSTRGGGYQETQYF
CDR3nt: TGTGCCAGCAGCACACGCGGGGGGGGGTACCAAGAGACCCAGTACTTC
j_gene: TRBJ2-5
abundance: NA
d_gene: TRBD2
v_gene: TRBV7-8

CDR3aa: CSVWGGEYGYTF
CDR3nt: TGCAGCGTTTGGGGGGGCGAGTATGGCTACACCTTC
j_gene: TRBJ1-2
abundance: NA
d_gene: NA
v_gene: TRBV29-1

CDR3aa: CASSLTGGPAKNIQYF
CDR3nt: TGTGCCAGCAGCTTGACGGGGGGTCCAGCCAAAAACATTCAGTACTTC
j_gene: TRBJ2-4
abundance: NA
d_gene: TRBD2
v_gene: TRBV5-6

CDR3aa: CASRDSYNYGYTF
CDR3nt: TGTGCCAGCCGGGACTCCTATAACTATGGCTACACCTTC
j_gene: TRBJ1-2
abundance: NA
d_gene: NA
v_gene: TRBV6-1

CDR3aa: CASSLPDSPEAFF
CDR3nt: TGTGCCAGCAGTTTGCCGGACAGCCCTGAAGCTTTCTTT
j_gene: TRBJ1-1
abundance: few
d_gene: NA
v_gene: TRBV28

CDR3aa: CATSDNDSHNEQFF
CDR3nt: TGTGCCACCAGTGATAACGACAGCCACAATGAGCAGTTCTTC
j_gene: TRBJ2-1
abundance: NA
d_gene: NA
v_gene: TRBV24-1

CDR3aa: CASSRDFLVNEQFF
CDR3nt: TGTGCCAGCAGCCGGGACTTTCTTGTCAATGAGCAGTTCTTC
j_gene: TRBJ2-1
abundance: NA
d_gene: NA
v_gene: TRBV6-1

CDR3aa: CASSSGQGGPQPQHF
CDR3nt: TGTGCCAGCAGCTCGGGACAGGGAGGGCCTCAGCCCCAGCATTTT
j_gene: TRBJ1-5
abundance: NA
d_gene: TRBD1
v_gene: TRBV27

CDR3aa: CASSFSSSSYNEQFF
CDR3nt: TGTGCCAGCAGCTTTAGCTCAAGCTCCTACAATGAGCAGTTCTTC
j_gene: TRBJ2-1
abundance: few
d_gene: NA
v_gene: TRBV7-2

CDR3aa: CASSLDPRNTIYF
CDR3nt: TGCGCCAGCAGCTTGGATCCCAGAAACACCATATATTTT
j_gene: TRBJ1-3
abundance: NA
d_gene: NA
v_gene: TRBV5-1

CDR3aa: CSVAHRGYEQYF
CDR3nt: TGCAGCGTTGCACACCGAGGCTACGAGCAGTACTTC
j_gene: TRBJ2-7
abundance: NA
d_gene: NA
v_gene: TRBV29-1

CDR3aa: CSAPLEGTEAFF
CDR3nt: TGCAGCGCCCCCCTTGAGGGGACTGAAGCTTTCTTT
j_gene: TRBJ1-1
abundance: NA
d_gene: NA
v_gene: TRBV29-1

CDR3aa: CASSLQGVDPYNEQFF
CDR3nt: TGTGCCAGCAGCTTACAGGGAGTAGACCCCTACAATGAGCAGTTCTTC
j_gene: TRBJ2-1
abundance: few
d_gene: NA
v_gene: TRBV7-2

CDR3aa: CASSPQRGARGYTF
CDR3nt: TGTGCCAGCAGCCCCCAACGGGGGGCGCGTGGCTACACCTTC
j_gene: TRBJ1-2
abundance: few
d_gene: NA
v_gene: TRBV7-2

CDR3aa: CAWTPQGSNQPQHF
CDR3nt: TGTGCCTGGACCCCACAGGGGAGTAATCAGCCCCAGCATTTT
j_gene: TRBJ1-5
abundance: few
d_gene: TRBD1
v_gene: TRBV30

CDR3aa: CASSSQTLGNSPLHF
CDR3nt: TGTGCCAGCAGTTCTCAGACACTAGGGAATTCACCCCTCCACTTT
j_gene: TRBJ1-6
abundance: NA
d_gene: NA
v_gene: TRBV12-3/TRBV12-4

CDR3aa: CASSLSGRDYNEQFF
CDR3nt: TGCGCCAGCAGCCTTAGCGGGAGGGATTACAATGAGCAGTTCTTC
j_gene: TRBJ2-1
abundance: few
d_gene: TRBD2
v_gene: TRBV5-1

CDR3aa: CASSRANRGTGASEAFF
CDR3nt: TGCGCCAGCAGCCGGGCTAACAGGGGCACCGGGGCGTCTGAAGCTTTCTTT
j_gene: TRBJ1-1
abundance: NA
d_gene: TRBD1
v_gene: TRBV4-1

CDR3aa: CASRMGLAGSNEQFF
CDR3nt: TGTGCCAGCAGAATGGGACTAGCGGGAAGTAATGAGCAGTTCTTC
j_gene: TRBJ2-1
abundance: many
d_gene: TRBD2
v_gene: TRBV7-2

CDR3aa: CASRLNNLDSPLHF
CDR3nt: TGTGCCAGCAGGCTTAACAACTTGGATTCACCCCTCCACTTT
j_gene: TRBJ1-6
abundance: few
d_gene: NA
v_gene: TRBV6-4

CDR3aa: CASSQLGGNQPQHF
CDR3nt: TGTGCCAGCAGCCAATTGGGAGGCAATCAGCCCCAGCATTTT
j_gene: TRBJ1-5
abundance: many
d_gene: NA
v_gene: TRBV3-1

CDR3aa: CATSRDRIAGVSEQFF
CDR3nt: TGTGCCACCAGCAGAGATCGGATAGCGGGAGTGTCTGAGCAGTTCTTC
j_gene: TRBJ2-1
abundance: NA
d_gene: TRBD2
v_gene: TRBV15

CDR3aa: CSVEFFDGNTIYF
CDR3nt: TGCAGCGTTGAGTTCTTCGATGGAAACACCATATATTTT
j_gene: TRBJ1-3
abundance: many
d_gene: NA
v_gene: TRBV29-1

CDR3aa: CSAPDQGKTQYF
CDR3nt: TGCAGTGCCCCTGACCAGGGGAAGACGCAGTATTTT
j_gene: TRBJ2-3
abundance: NA
d_gene: NA
v_gene: TRBV20-1

CDR3aa: CASSQRTGEAKNIQYF
CDR3nt: TGCGCCAGCAGCCAAAGGACAGGGGAGGCCAAAAACATTCAGTACTTC
j_gene: TRBJ2-4
abundance: NA
d_gene: TRBD1
v_gene: TRBV5-1

CDR3aa: CASSPAGVSYEQYF
CDR3nt: TGTGCCAGCAGCCCAGCGGGAGTCTCTTACGAGCAGTACTTC
j_gene: TRBJ2-7
abundance: NA
d_gene: TRBD2
v_gene: TRBV12-3/TRBV12-4